Below are 21 T cell receptor beta chains sequenced from a single sample in a study of synovial regulatory T cells in juvenile arthritis. Here immunoSEQ multiplex PCR was the method, and the copy in TCRdb shows in-frame clones only, minus some. This sample lists around 10,000 clones; its ten largest clones have 0.71%. The source material was Treg cells from blood. Subset here: remaining (HLA-DR-negative) circulating blood Treg cells. All receptors derive from a donor aged 2-35 years with juvenile idiopathic arthritis.

The V gene is TRBV6-6, the J gene TRBJ2-7; with no DNA, the TCRdb D assignment of TRBD1 cannot be verified. Germline CDR1 MNHNY, CDR2 SVGAGI (reference sequence). The CDR3 is 13 amino acids. No DNA was logged. Here the CDR3 reads CASSPDRVYEQYF.

This rearrangement joins TRBV5-1 to TRBJ1-4. CDR3 length: 12 residues. DNA was not recorded. Germline loops: CDR1 SGHRS, CDR2 YFSETQ. The CDR3 protein is CASRGVNEKLFF. Drawing the rest from reference TRBV5-1 and TRBJ1-4, the complete variable domain is KAGVTQTPRYLIKTRGQQVTLSCSPISGHRSVSWYQQTPGQGLQFLFEYFSETQRNKGNFPGRFSGRQFSNSRSEMNVSTLELGDSALYLCASRGVNEKLFFGSGTQLSVL.

The chain is built from TRBV2 and TRBJ1-6; TCRdb lists TRBD1, though no DNA is available to test this call. The CDR3 totals 14 residues. No DNA was logged. Germline V CDR1 and CDR2: SNHLY, FYNNEI. The CDR3 here is CASRVGQGNSPLHF.

This sequence joins TRBV19 and TRBJ1-2. The V gene's germline CDR1 is LNHDA and CDR2 SQIVND (reference sequence). This CDR3 has 13 residues. No DNA appears here. The CDR3 sequence is CASSPDRGAGYTF.

The chain uses TRBV11-1 and TRBJ2-7; the TCRdb D gene call, TRBD2, has no DNA to confirm it. The CDR3 covers 14 residues. The DNA is not on file. Germline V gives CDR1 SGHAT, CDR2 FQDESV (reference sequence). This CDR3 reads CASSLENGAYEQYF.

This clone is deemed medium-sized by its frequency. The V call is TRBV4-3, the J call TRBJ1-3; TCRdb outputs TRBD1, but without DNA this stays unchecked. From germline, CDR1 is LGHNA and CDR2 YSLEER. This CDR3 contains 16 residues. The protein alone is recorded here. CDR3 region: CASSTRQGGFGNTIYF.

The chain joins TRBV6-4 to TRBJ2-2. The CDR3 runs 13 residues. No DNA is recorded. CDR1 MRHNA and CDR2 SNTAGT come from the germline V gene. Here the CDR3 reads CASRGPRTGELFF.

This chain links TRBV5-1 with TRBJ1-3. Per germline, CDR1 SGHRS and CDR2 YFSETQ. The CDR3 has 14 amino acids. The DNA is unrecorded. This CDR3 reads CASSLEGYGNTIYF.

The J gene is TRBJ1-3, the V gene TRBV29-1. The CDR3 covers 12 residues. Only the protein sequence is given. CDR1 and CDR2 from the germline V gene are SQVTM and ANQGSEA. CDR3 loop: CSAVTSGNTIYF. The full variable domain, its missing parts supplied by reference TRBV29-1 and TRBJ1-3, is SAVISQKPSRDICQRGTSLTIQCQVDSQVTMMFWYRQQPGQSLTLIATANQGSEATYESGFVIDKFPISRPNLTFSTLTVSNMSPEDSSIYLCSAVTSGNTIYFGEGSWLTVV.

The rearrangement joins TRBV18 to TRBJ2-7; TCRdb's D call, TRBD1, is unchecked because there is no DNA. The germline V gene encodes CDR1 KGHSH and CDR2 LQKENI. This CDR3 has 15 amino acids. No DNA has been recorded. The CDR3 region is CASSPPVQGPTEQYF.

This sequence joins TRBV18 and TRBJ1-2; TCRdb's D gene call, TRBD1, goes unchecked for lack of DNA. CDR1 is KGHSH and CDR2 is LQKENI in the germline V gene. This CDR3 region has 16 residues. No DNA sequence was recorded. The CDR3 loop reads CASSFTGATNLYGYTF.

The J gene is TRBJ1-5, the V gene TRBV19; checking the TCRdb D call of TRBD1 is not possible without DNA. From germline, CDR1 is LNHDA and CDR2 SQIVND (reference sequence). This CDR3 comprises 16 residues. The DNA sequence is not available. The CDR3 loop is CASSINPGHSNQPQHF.

This chain uses TRBV5-4 with TRBJ2-7; TCRdb outputs TRBD1, but without DNA this stays unchecked. This CDR3 contains 11 residues. DNA for this receptor is not on file. The germline gives CDR1 SGHNT, CDR2 YYREEE (reference sequence). The CDR3 reads CASSSGYEQYF. Full variable domain (remainder filled in from reference TRBV5-4 and TRBJ2-7): ETGVTQSPTHLIKTRGQQVTLRCSSQSGHNTVSWYQQALGQGPQFIFQYYREEENGRGNFPPRFSGLQFPNYSSELNVNALELDDSALYLCASSSGYEQYFGPGTRLTVT.

The J gene is TRBJ1-2, the V gene TRBV4-2. This CDR3 comprises 16 residues. The DNA is unrecorded. The germline V gene encodes CDR1 LGHNA and CDR2 YNFKEQ. CDR3 sequence reads: CASSQVPRQSGDGYTF.

This chain joins TRBV7-9 and TRBJ1-4; the TRBD1 assignment by TCRdb is unverifiable without DNA. Germline V CDR1 and CDR2: SEHNR, FQNEAQ (reference sequence). This CDR3 region has 14 residues. No DNA sequence is on record. CDR3 amino acids: CASSPTRSGEKLFF. Looking up the rest from reference TRBV7-9 and TRBJ1-4 gives the full variable domain: DTGVSQNPRHKITKRGQNVTFRCDPISEHNRLYWYRQTLGQGPEFLTYFQNEAQLEKSRLLSDRFSAERPKGSFSTLEIQRTEQGDSAMYLCASSPTRSGEKLFFGSGTQLSVL.

The chain recombines TRBV27 with TRBJ2-7; TCRdb lists TRBD2, though no DNA is available to test this call. Germline V lookup: CDR1 MNHEY, CDR2 SMNVEV (reference sequence). The CDR3 loop spans 14 amino acids. No DNA is recorded. The CDR3 protein is CASKGEGGVYEQYF.

The chain carries TRBV19 and TRBJ2-7; TCRdb's D call of TRBD2 is untestable without DNA. CDR1 and CDR2 (germline): LNHDA, SQIVND (reference sequence). This CDR3 comprises 15 residues. There is no recorded DNA. The CDR3 sequence is CASRPTSGAVYEQYF.

The rearrangement joins TRBV21-1 to TRBJ1-4; TCRdb's D call of TRBD1 is untestable without DNA. TRBV21-1 is a pseudogene locus. This CDR3 comprises 16 residues. The DNA is unrecorded. The CDR3 spells CASSSPHRTDGGKLFF.

The V gene is TRBV10-3, the J gene TRBJ1-2; TCRdb gives TRBD1 as the D gene, but with no DNA this cannot be confirmed. The V gene's germline CDR1 is ENHRY and CDR2 SYGVKD. The CDR3 runs to 12 residues. No coding sequence is recorded. The CDR3 region is CAISGTGDGYTF.

The chain joins TRBV6-6 to TRBJ2-3; absent DNA, TCRdb's TRBD1 call cannot be checked. This CDR3 has 14 amino acids. The protein alone is recorded here. Germline V gene lookup returns CDR1 MNHNY and CDR2 SVGAGI (reference sequence). The CDR3 sequence is CASSPGTGTHTQYF.

The chain's CDR3 is CASSRTGGVTEAFF. V usage is TRBV5-6 and J usage is TRBJ1-1; the D gene TCRdb calls, TRBD1, cannot be checked with no DNA. There are 14 residues in the CDR3. The entry carries no DNA sequence. Germline V gene sequence: CDR1 SGHDT, CDR2 YYEEEE.